The present entry profiles one T cell receptor beta chain with its context. This record comes from a study of radiotherapy plus CTLA-4 blockade in lung cancer. Study at large: For 15% to 20% of patients, objective responses occurred, and around 31% had disease control.

The germline CDR1 and CDR2 sequences are KGHSH and LQKENI. CDR3 length: 15 amino acids. V was trimmed by 4 bases and J by 4 bases, leaving 14 bases between them. Libraries were prepared by immunoSEQ multiplex PCR; TCRdb keeps only in-frame clonotypes and omits some of them. The repertoire consists of 62,000 or so clones, with 79% occurring once and the leading ten covering approximately 9.3%. Lung cancer patients with chemo-refractory metastatic non-small-cell disease were given focal radiation plus CTLA-4 blockade with ipilimumab. The chain links TRBV18 to TRBJ2-1, with D perhaps matching TRBD1 (6 bases). This specimen consisted of peripheral blood, obtained from a patient treated with radiotherapy plus ipilimumab. The sequence derives from a human donor with non-small cell lung cancer who had a complete response to radiotherapy plus ipilimumab. In DNA form, the CDR3 reads TGTGCCAGCTCACTCGGACAGTCTTCTTACAATGAGCAGTTCTTC. Its protein product is CASSLGQSSYNEQFF.